These 23 T cell receptor beta chains were all obtained from the same sample, sequenced in a study of blood T cell repertoires in COVID-19. Generated by immunoSEQ multiplex PCR, the TCRdb table keeps only in-frame clones and is missing some. The data hold about 80,000 clones, with more than 75% observed a single time. Sequenced input: peripheral blood. The receptors here all came from a human donor in a cohort sampled during active COVID-19.

This clone was found once. The chain joins TRBV6-1 to TRBJ1-5; D may be TRBD1 (5 bases). The V end was cut by 4 bases, the J end by 6 bases, with 22 bases between. Germline V gene data show CDR1 as MNHNS and CDR2 as SASEGT. This CDR3 contains 17 residues. The CDR3 DNA sequence: TGTGCCAGCAGTGTCCCCCGGAGGGACGGCGGGTTTCAGCCCCAGCATTTT. This translates into CASSVPRRDGGFQPQHF.

This clone was observed once. J is TRBJ2-5 and V is TRBV18; D is undetermined. V was trimmed by 0 bases and J by 4 bases, leaving 9 bases between them. Germline V CDR1 and CDR2: KGHSH, LQKENI. The CDR3 is 14 residues long. The CDR3 reads CASSPPSGGETQYF. The CDR3 DNA sequence: TGTGCCAGCTCACCACCCTCCGGTGGAGAGACCCAGTACTTC. The full variable domain, rest sourced from reference TRBV18 and TRBJ2-5, is NAGVMQNPRHLVRRRGQEARLRCSPMKGHSHVYWYRQLPEEGLKFMVYLQKENIIDESGMPKERFSAEFPKEGPSILRIQQVVRGDSAAYFCASSPPSGGETQYFGPGTRLLVL.

The rearrangement joins TRBV2 to TRBJ1-5, with 8 bases fitting TRBD1. CDR3 length equals 15 residues. V lost 7 bases, J lost 5 bases, and 10 bases stayed unmatched. CDR1 is SNHLY, CDR2 FYNNEI, per germline. CDR3 residues: CASTMDRAAHQPQHF. As DNA, the CDR3 is TGTGCCAGCACCATGGACAGGGCGGCTCATCAGCCCCAGCATTTT.

The rearrangement links TRBV30 to TRBJ2-3; TRBD1 matches 8 bases. This CDR3 contains 14 residues. Germline V gene data show CDR1 as GTSNPN and CDR2 as SVGIG (reference sequence). Losses at the gene ends were 4 bases for V and 0 bases for J; bases not matched to a gene: 3. CDR3: CAWTTGVSTDTQYF. In DNA, the CDR3 is TGTGCCTGGACGACAGGGGTTAGCACAGATACGCAGTATTTT.

The chain couples TRBV19 to TRBJ1-1; 7 nucleotides match TRBD1. CDR1 and CDR2 from the germline V gene are LNHDA and SQIVND (reference sequence). With V trimmed by 3 bases and J by 0 bases, 4 bases remained unmatched. The CDR3 contains 15 residues. Written as DNA, the CDR3 is TGTGCCAGTAGTATTCACAGGGGAATGAACACTGAAGCTTTCTTT. It yields the protein CASSIHRGMNTEAFF.

The chain employs TRBV2 and TRBJ2-7; D gene ambiguous. Germline V gene lookup returns CDR1 SNHLY and CDR2 FYNNEI. The V and J ends lost 8 bases and 0 bases respectively, with 11 bases between them. This CDR3 comprises 13 residues. As DNA, the CDR3 is TGTGCCAGCTCCCCAAGGAGCTCCTACGAGCAGTACTTC. This gives the protein CASSPRSSYEQYF.

The chain employs TRBV4-2 and TRBJ2-7, with D perhaps TRBD2 (7 bases). The ends were cut back, 0 bases at V and 2 bases at J, with 14 bases in the middle. The CDR3 extends over 16 amino acids. Looked up from germline, CDR1 is LGHNA and CDR2 is YNFKEQ. CDR3 residues: CASSQDRGGRAYEQYF. As DNA, the CDR3 is TGTGCCAGCAGCCAAGACCGAGGGGGGAGGGCCTACGAGCAGTACTTC.

V gene TRBV7-8 combines with J gene TRBJ1-5; no clear D. Germline values: CDR1 SGHVS, CDR2 FQNEAQ. The CDR3 loop spans 13 amino acids. Trimming took off 5 bases at V and 7 bases at J, with 12 bases between the two ends. The DNA of the CDR3 is TGTGCCAGCAGCCTGAGGCACGGGCAGCCCCAGCATTTT. It encodes CASSLRHGQPQHF.

V is TRBV5-1 and J is TRBJ1-6, with D possibly being TRBD1 (5 bases). V shed 0 bases and J shed 10 bases, with 14 bases lying between them. Germline V gene sequence: CDR1 SGHRS, CDR2 YFSETQ. This CDR3 has 15 residues. The CDR3 is CASSLGGQGESPLHF. The DNA for the CDR3 is TGCGCCAGCAGCTTGGGCGGCCAGGGTGAATCACCCCTCCACTTT. The full variable domain, rest sourced from reference TRBV5-1 and TRBJ1-6, is KAGVTQTPRYLIKTRGQQVTLSCSPISGHRSVSWYQQTPGQGLQFLFEYFSETQRNKGNFPGRFSGRQFSNSRSEMNVSTLELGDSALYLCASSLGGQGESPLHFGNGTRLTVT.

This chain joins TRBV6-2 or TRBV6-3 and TRBJ1-6; D ambiguous. CDR1 is MNHEY and CDR2 is SVGEGT in the germline V gene. Trimming stripped 2 bases from V and 12 bases from J, with 11 bases between. This CDR3 is 13 amino acids long. CDR3 nucleotides: TGTGCCAGCAGTTACGGGTACAGTTTACCCCTCCACTTT. Translated, it gives CASSYGYSLPLHF.

The chain carries TRBV21-1 and TRBJ2-7; no DNA check was done on the table's D call, TRBD2. TRBV21-1 is noted as a pseudogene. The CDR3 runs to 13 residues. CDR3 loop: CASSSRVAYEQYF. The CDR3 DNA sequence: TGTGCCAGCAGCTCGCGCGTTGCCTACGAGCAGTACTTC.

This clone appeared once. CDR3 sequence (DNA): TGCAGCGTTAACGGGGGGATGAACACTGAAGCTTTCTTT. Amino acid sequence: CSVNGGMNTEAFF. This chain uses TRBV29-1 with TRBJ1-1, with D perhaps matching TRBD1 (5 bases). CDR1 SQVTM and CDR2 ANQGSEA come from the germline V gene. The CDR3 has 13 residues. Trimming pared 5 bases from V and 0 bases from J, leaving 10 bases between.

V usage is TRBV20-1 and J usage is TRBJ2-1, with D possibly TRBD2 on 6 matching bases. Per the germline V gene, CDR1 is DFQATT and CDR2 is SNEGSKA (reference sequence). Trimming took 3 bases from V and 5 from J, leaving 17 bases between them. This CDR3 has 15 residues. The CDR3 spells CSASAASAFDNEQFF. The CDR3 DNA sequence: TGCAGTGCTAGTGCCGCTAGCGCTTTCGACAATGAGCAGTTCTTC.

The chain uses TRBV7-8 and TRBJ1-1; D uncertain. CDR3 size: 17 residues. Germline lookup yields CDR1 SGHVS and CDR2 FQNEAQ. The V end lost 0 bases, the J end lost 0 bases, and 14 bases lay between the germline ends. CDR3 sequence: CASSLARVPKMNTEAFF. DNA of the CDR3: TGTGCCAGCAGCTTAGCCCGCGTCCCAAAGATGAACACTGAAGCTTTCTTT.

This clone was observed a few times. The genes are TRBV5-4 and TRBJ1-3; 7 bases line up with TRBD1. The ends lost 4 bases at V and 4 bases at J; junction bases unmatched: 8. Germline loops: CDR1 SGHNT, CDR2 YYREEE (reference sequence). This CDR3 contains 15 residues. CDR3 protein: CASSPGTASGNTIYF. DNA for the CDR3: TGTGCCAGCAGCCCAGGGACAGCCTCAGGAAACACCATATATTTT.

This chain joins TRBV2 and TRBJ1-2; a weak D match, TRBD1 (5 bases). This CDR3 spans 12 amino acids. CDR1 SNHLY and CDR2 FYNNEI come from the germline V gene. V was clipped by 7 bases and J by 7 bases, with 13 bases between them. The CDR3 DNA reads as TGTGCCAGCACCCTGGGCACAGGTGGCTACACCTTC. Residues: CASTLGTGGYTF. The entire variable domain, with the rest obtained from reference TRBV2 and TRBJ1-2, is as follows: EPEVTQTPSHQVTQMGQEVILRCVPISNHLYFYWYRQILGQKVEFLVSFYNNEISEKSEIFDDQFSVERPDGSNFTLKIRSTKLEDSAMYFCASTLGTGGYTFGSGTRLTVV.

This chain uses TRBV27 with TRBJ2-1; 14 bases are a match to TRBD2. After removal of 6 bases from V and 5 bases from J, the junction contained 3 bases not matched to a gene. Germline V gives CDR1 MNHEY, CDR2 SMNVEV (reference sequence). The CDR3 consists of 15 residues. CDR3 protein: CASSPTSGGDNEQFF. The CDR3 bases are TGTGCCAGCAGCCCGACTAGCGGGGGGGACAATGAGCAGTTCTTC.

V and J are TRBV29-1 and TRBJ2-7; 8 nucleotides align to TRBD2. Per germline, CDR1 SQVTM and CDR2 ANQGSEA. V lost 2 bases and J lost 4; bases outside the gene matches: 13. The CDR3 runs to 16 residues. The chain's CDR3 is CSVEPVGAGGEYEQYF. CDR3 coding DNA: TGCAGCGTTGAACCCGTCGGTGCGGGGGGCGAATACGAGCAGTACTTC.

The V call is TRBV11-2, the J call TRBJ1-2; no definite D call. Germline CDR1 is SGHAT and CDR2 is FQNNGV. Trimming pared 4 bases from V and 8 bases from J, leaving 26 bases between. This CDR3 region has 17 residues. CDR3 DNA: TGTGCCAGCAGCTCCCCGGCCGCTGGAAGGGAGTCGGGAGGCTACACCTTC. It encodes CASSSPAAGRESGGYTF.

Only one count was recorded for this clone. The chain links TRBV4-1 to TRBJ1-1; unclear D gene. CDR1 MGHRA and CDR2 YSYEKL come from the germline V gene. Trimming removed 0 bases from V and 1 base from J, with 12 bases in between. This CDR3 contains 16 residues. CDR3 coding DNA: TGCGCCAGCAGCCAAGATAGAGGGATAGGGAACACTGAAGCTTTCTTT. Translation: CASSQDRGIGNTEAFF.

The DNA of the CDR3 is TGTGCCAGCAGTTCTAGCGGGGGTTTAGATACGCAGTATTTT. Its protein is CASSSSGGLDTQYF. The chain uses TRBV6-5 and TRBJ2-3; the match to TRBD2 covers 10 bases. CDR1 is MNHEY, CDR2 SVGAGI, per germline. The CDR3 runs 14 residues. V dropped 4 bases and J dropped 5; count of bases not matched to a gene: 3.

The chain is built from TRBV5-5 and TRBJ1-1; tentatively, D is TRBD1 (6 bases). In germline, CDR1 is SGHKS, CDR2 YYEKEE (reference sequence). The length of the CDR3 is 14 residues. The V gene lost 4 bases and the J gene lost 3 bases, with 13 bases spanning the gap. The CDR3 protein is CASSRTALDTEAFF. For the CDR3, the DNA is TGTGCCAGCAGCCGGACAGCGCTAGACACTGAAGCTTTCTTT.

The chain carries TRBV5-1 and TRBJ1-5; D uncertain. CDR3 size: 14 residues. Trimming took 2 bases from V and 6 from J, leaving 12 bases between them. Looked up from germline, CDR1 is SGHRS and CDR2 is YFSETQ. The CDR3: CASSLSGGSQPQHF. The CDR3 DNA follows: TGCGCCAGCAGCTTATCCGGAGGGAGTCAGCCCCAGCATTTT. Drawing the rest from reference TRBV5-1 and TRBJ1-5, the complete variable domain is KAGVTQTPRYLIKTRGQQVTLSCSPISGHRSVSWYQQTPGQGLQFLFEYFSETQRNKGNFPGRFSGRQFSNSRSEMNVSTLELGDSALYLCASSLSGGSQPQHFGDGTRLSIL.